This T cell receptor (beta chain) emerged from a study of shared clonotypes between healthy human individuals. Per the germline V gene, CDR1 is SQVTM and CDR2 is ANQGSEA. This CDR3 contains 14 residues. After removal of 6 bases from V and 1 base from J, the junction contained 7 bases not matched to a gene. Donors, without exception, were Caucasian adults residing in Nashville, Tennessee. The table came from immunoSEQ multiplex PCR; TCRdb's copy has only in-frame clones and leaves some out. The sample records roughly 500,000 clones, roughly four fifths being singletons. Sequencing was carried out using PBMCs. This clonotype was obtained from a woman between 35 and 50 years old in good health. Some clones in this sample may be carry-over from other donors' samples. The chain links TRBV29-1 to TRBJ2-3; TRBD2 agrees at 7 bases. The CDR3 reads CSVAGRVGTDTQYF. CDR3 sequence (DNA): TGCAGCGTGGCAGGGAGGGTGGGCACAGATACGCAGTATTTT.